These 26 T cell receptor beta chains share one sample of origin, sequenced in a study of OX40 agonist ivuxolimab in advanced cancers. Sequencing used immunoSEQ multiplex PCR; TCRdb keeps in-frame clones, though not all of them. The sample lists about 24,000 clones, around four fifths seen once, with about 1.5% in the top ten. The sample consisted of CD4+ or CD8+ T cells sorted from blood, taken in a trial of the OX40 agonist ivuxolimab. The receptors derive from an adult with an advanced solid tumor such as melanoma, head and neck, liver or kidney cancer.

The chain links TRBV15 to TRBJ2-7; no clear D gene. Trimming stripped 4 bases from V and 3 bases from J, with 10 bases between. This CDR3 has 13 residues. Germline loops: CDR1 LNHNV, CDR2 YYDKDF (reference sequence). The CDR3 sequence is CATSTLQDYEQYF. CDR3 sequence (DNA): TGTGCCACCAGCACCTTACAAGACTACGAGCAGTACTTC.

This clone occurred a few times. This chain joins TRBV5-4 and TRBJ2-2; the D gene could be TRBD1 or TRBD2 (6 bases each). The CDR3 spans 13 residues. Germline V lookup: CDR1 SGHNT, CDR2 YYREEE (reference sequence). Trimming cost V 2 bases and J 6 bases, with 8 bases left between them. The CDR3: CASSLGGPGELFF. DNA of the CDR3: TGTGCCAGCAGCTTAGGGGGGCCCGGGGAGCTGTTTTTT.

To note about this clone: Sequence at one end of the junction differs from germline and may be a read error. V usage is TRBV4-1 and J usage is TRBJ2-5, with a tentative D call TRBD1 (6 bases). The germline V gene encodes CDR1 MGHRA and CDR2 YSYEKL. The CDR3 spans 14 residues. CDR3 DNA: TGTGCCAGCAGCCAGGGGCGGGTGGGAGAGACCCAGTACTTC. Translation gives CASSQGRVGETQYF.

The rearrangement joins TRBV5-1 to TRBJ1-5; tentative D call: TRBD1 (5 bases). This CDR3 has 15 amino acids. CDR1 and CDR2 (germline): SGHRS, YFSETQ. V gave up 4 bases and J gave up 2 bases, with 13 bases separating them. CDR3 coding DNA: TGCGCCAGCAGCCCGGCCGGGGCGGGCAATCAGCCCCAGCATTTT. Translation: CASSPAGAGNQPQHF.

V gene TRBV28 combines with J gene TRBJ1-2, with D possibly matching TRBD1 (5 bases). V shed 3 bases and J shed 5 bases, with 10 bases lying between them. The CDR3 consists of 13 residues. Germline values: CDR1 MDHEN, CDR2 SYDVKM. Written as DNA, the CDR3 is TGTGCCAGCAGTTTTCAAGGGGTTTATGGCTACACCTTC. Its protein is CASSFQGVYGYTF.

The chain is built from TRBV30 and TRBJ2-2, with D unresolved. Trimming left V 2 bases short and J 5 bases short, with 15 bases between. Germline loops: CDR1 GTSNPN, CDR2 SVGIG (reference sequence). The length of the CDR3 is 15 residues. The chain's CDR3 is CAWSKRAPWTGELFF. CDR3 DNA sequence: TGTGCCTGGAGTAAAAGGGCGCCGTGGACCGGGGAGCTGTTTTTT. The full variable domain, in which reference TRBV30 and TRBJ2-2 provide the parts outside the CDR3, is SQTIHQWPATLVQPVGSPLSLECTVEGTSNPNLYWYRQAAGRGLQLLFYSVGIGQISSEVPQNLSASRPQDRQFILSSKKLLLSDSGFYLCAWSKRAPWTGELFFGEGSRLTVL.

For the CDR3, the DNA is TGTGCCAGCAGTCCGGGATCCGGCCAAGAGACCCAGTACTTC. Residues: CASSPGSGQETQYF. The V and J genes are TRBV5-4 and TRBJ2-5; maybe TRBD2 (5 bases). Trimming took 5 bases from V and 1 from J, leaving 12 bases between them. The germline V gene encodes CDR1 SGHNT and CDR2 YYREEE (reference sequence). CDR3 length: 14 residues.

The chain couples TRBV7-9 to TRBJ2-1; D may be TRBD1 (5 bases). In germline, CDR1 is SEHNR, CDR2 FQNEAQ (reference sequence). This CDR3 is built from 15 residues. V lost 5 bases and J 10 bases, leaving 21 bases between the germline ends. The CDR3 sequence is CASSAEGVVAGEQFF. In DNA, the CDR3 is TGTGCCAGCAGCGCAGAAGGGGTGGTGGCCGGGGAGCAGTTCTTC.

For the CDR3, the DNA is TGTGCCAGCAGTTTAGGTTCGGCAGGTCAAGAGACCCAGTACTTC. Its translation is CASSLGSAGQETQYF. The chain has TRBV28 and TRBJ2-5; D is unresolved. Trimming shortened V by 2 bases and J by 2 bases, and 12 bases separated the two germline ends. The germline gives CDR1 MDHEN, CDR2 SYDVKM. CDR3 size: 15 residues.

This clone was observed once. V is TRBV14 and J is TRBJ1-5; 7 positions match TRBD1. Germline CDR1 SGHDN, CDR2 FVKESK. The CDR3 runs 18 residues. Trimming cost V 0 bases and J 1 base; bases outside gene matches: 9. The CDR3 here is CASSQENTGAISNQPQHF. The DNA of the CDR3 is TGTGCCAGCAGCCAAGAAAACACAGGGGCAATCAGCAATCAGCCCCAGCATTTT.

V and J are TRBV30 and TRBJ2-5; a weak D match, TRBD1 (5 bases). The V gene lost 1 base and the J gene lost 2 bases, with 8 bases spanning the gap. The CDR3 runs 13 residues. Germline CDR1 reads GTSNPN; CDR2 reads SVGIG (reference sequence). The CDR3 loop reads CAWSGQLQETQYF. CDR3 DNA: TGTGCCTGGAGTGGACAGTTACAAGAGACCCAGTACTTC.

The rearrangement links TRBV6-6 to TRBJ1-1; 8 positions match TRBD1. The germline V gene encodes CDR1 MNHNY and CDR2 SVGAGI (reference sequence). The length of the CDR3 is 13 residues. With V trimmed by 2 bases and J by 7 bases, 3 bases remained unmatched. CDR3 sequence (DNA): TGTGCCAGCAGTTACCCTGACAGGGGTGAAGCTTTCTTT. It yields the protein CASSYPDRGEAFF.

This clone was detected only a few times. In the same sample, other DNA sequences code for this CDR3. V usage is TRBV9 and J usage is TRBJ2-2, with unresolved D. CDR1 SGDLS and CDR2 YYNGEE come from the germline V gene. The V gene lost 4 bases and the J gene lost 4 bases, with 8 bases spanning the gap. This CDR3 is 13 amino acids long. CDR3 loop: CASSPRATGELFF. CDR3 bases: TGTGCCAGCAGCCCGAGAGCCACCGGGGAGCTGTTTTTT.

The rearrangement joins TRBV4-3 to TRBJ2-7; 7 positions agree with TRBD1. The CDR3 runs to 16 residues. The germline CDR1 and CDR2 sequences are LGHNA and YSLEER. Germline trimming cut 3 bases from V and 4 bases from J; bases unmatched to any gene: 12. The CDR3 spells CASSQTTATGNYEQYF. The CDR3 DNA reads as TGCGCCAGCAGCCAGACGACAGCGACAGGGAATTACGAGCAGTACTTC.

The rearrangement uses TRBV5-6 and TRBJ2-3, with D unresolved. This CDR3 is 10 amino acids long. Trimming pared 4 bases from V and 5 bases from J, leaving 2 bases between. The germline CDR1 and CDR2 sequences are SGHDT and YYEEEE. The CDR3 is CASSLDTQYF. DNA of the CDR3: TGTGCCAGCAGCCTAGATACGCAGTATTTT.

This sequence joins TRBV5-4 and TRBJ2-5; 13 positions agree with TRBD2. Germline V lookup: CDR1 SGHNT, CDR2 YYREEE (reference sequence). The CDR3 totals 14 residues. V was pared by 4 bases and J by 5 bases, with 2 bases of the junction left unmatched. In DNA, the CDR3 is TGTGCCAGCAGCGCGACTAGCGGGAGGGAGACCCAGTACTTC. Its translation is CASSATSGRETQYF. The entire variable domain, with the rest obtained from reference TRBV5-4 and TRBJ2-5, is as follows: ETGVTQSPTHLIKTRGQQVTLRCSSQSGHNTVSWYQQALGQGPQFIFQYYREEENGRGNFPPRFSGLQFPNYSSELNVNALELDDSALYLCASSATSGRETQYFGPGTRLLVL.

The chain recombines TRBV2 with TRBJ2-2, with TRBD2 matching 7 bases. Trimming removed 8 bases from V and 3 bases from J; junction bases left unmatched: 3. The V gene's germline CDR1 is SNHLY and CDR2 FYNNEI. The CDR3 covers 13 residues. Here the CDR3 DNA reads TGTGCCAGCTCTCTAGCGGACACCGGGGAGCTGTTTTTT. The encoded protein is CASSLADTGELFF. Drawing the rest from reference TRBV2 and TRBJ2-2, the complete variable domain is EPEVTQTPSHQVTQMGQEVILRCVPISNHLYFYWYRQILGQKVEFLVSFYNNEISEKSEIFDDQFSVERPDGSNFTLKIRSTKLEDSAMYFCASSLADTGELFFGEGSRLTVL.

The V call is TRBV5-8, the J call TRBJ2-5; no clear D gene. The CDR3 extends over 16 amino acids. Germline loops: CDR1 SGHTS, CDR2 YDEGEE. Trimming removed 4 bases from V and 4 bases from J, with 20 bases in between. CDR3 residues: CASSAVNTAGRETQYF. CDR3 DNA sequence: TGTGCCAGCAGCGCAGTCAACACAGCCGGACGAGAGACCCAGTACTTC.

This clone was seen only a few times. The CDR3 DNA sequence: TGTGCCAGCAGCTTATCGGCCCGGGCTGGTGAGCAGTACTTC. Translation gives CASSLSARAGEQYF. V is TRBV7-2 and J is TRBJ2-7; D is uncertain. Per germline, CDR1 SGHTA and CDR2 FQGNSA. The CDR3 is 14 residues long. Trimming removed 2 bases from V and 7 bases from J, with 15 bases in between. Together with reference TRBV7-2 and TRBJ2-7, the CDR3 gives the full variable domain: GAGVSQSPSNKVTEKGKDVELRCDPISGHTALYWYRQSLGQGLEFLIYFQGNSAPDKSGLPSDRFSAERTGGSVSTLTIQRTQQEDSAVYLCASSLSARAGEQYFGPGTRLTVT.

This chain connects TRBV5-8 to TRBJ1-1, with TRBD1 identical over 10 bases. The junction had 11 bases not matched to a gene; V was cut back by 4 bases and J by 5 bases. This CDR3 region has 16 residues. Per germline, CDR1 SGHTS and CDR2 YDEGEE. The CDR3 reads CASSRDRGYNRTEAFF. The CDR3 nucleotides read TGTGCCAGCAGCCGGGACAGGGGATATAATCGTACTGAAGCTTTCTTT.

The chain has TRBV6-6 and TRBJ2-5, with no clear D. Germline CDR1 reads MNHNY; CDR2 reads SVGAGI (reference sequence). V lost 6 bases, J lost 5 bases, and 13 bases lay in between. The CDR3 totals 13 residues. The CDR3 spells CASSTPGRETQYF. The CDR3 DNA follows: TGTGCCAGCAGCACTCCTGGAAGGGAGACCCAGTACTTC.

The gene calls are TRBV11-2 and TRBJ2-1, with 8 bases that match TRBD2. Germline V CDR1 and CDR2: SGHAT, FQNNGV. V shed 5 bases, J shed 5 bases, and the junction held 8 bases outside the gene matches. This CDR3 has 15 amino acids. CDR3 sequence: CASSPPGSGNNEQFF. CDR3 bases: TGTGCCAGCAGCCCCCCGGGTAGCGGGAACAATGAGCAGTTCTTC. Full variable domain (outside the CDR3, taken from reference TRBV11-2 and TRBJ2-1): EAGVAQSPRYKIIEKRQSVAFWCNPISGHATLYWYQQILGQGPKLLIQFQNNGVVDDSQLPKDRFSAERLKGVDSTLKIQPAKLEDSAVYLCASSPPGSGNNEQFFGPGTRLTVL.

The chain joins TRBV6-5 to TRBJ1-2, with TRBD1 identical over 7 bases. CDR1 is MNHEY, CDR2 SVGAGI, per germline. Germline trimming cut 4 bases from V and 2 bases from J; bases unmatched to any gene: 7. The CDR3 is 15 residues long. The CDR3: CASSSPGQANYGYTF. CDR3 in DNA: TGTGCCAGCAGTTCCCCCGGACAGGCCAACTATGGCTACACCTTC.

The genes are TRBV6-5 and TRBJ1-2, with TRBD1 matching over 11 bases. The CDR3 runs to 14 residues. V lost 6 bases and J lost 4; bases outside the gene matches: 4. CDR1 MNHEY and CDR2 SVGAGI come from the germline V gene. This chain's CDR3 is CASRGQGAGYGYTF. The DNA of the CDR3 is TGTGCCAGCAGAGGACAGGGGGCGGGCTATGGCTACACCTTC.

The J gene is TRBJ1-1, the V gene TRBV25-1; maybe TRBD1 (6 bases). The CDR3 covers 13 residues. The V and J ends lost 6 bases and 4 bases respectively, with 12 bases between them. The germline CDR1 and CDR2 sequences are MGHDK and SYGVNS. This chain's CDR3 is CASRVGGGTEAFF. The CDR3 bases are TGTGCCAGCAGGGTAGGGGGGGGCACTGAAGCTTTCTTT. The whole variable domain, remainder taken from reference TRBV25-1 and TRBJ1-1, is EADIYQTPRYLVIGTGKKITLECSQTMGHDKMYWYQQDPGMELHLIHYSYGVNSTEKGDLSSESTVSRIRTEHFPLTLESARPSHTSQYLCASRVGGGTEAFFGQGTRLTVV.

This clone was seen more than once but under ten times. V is TRBV7-2 and J is TRBJ2-4; perhaps TRBD2 as D (6 bases). With 7 bases removed from V and 3 bases from J, the gap between germline ends came to 16 bases. Germline values: CDR1 SGHTA, CDR2 FQGNSA. The CDR3 has 15 amino acids. This CDR3 is CASTPRAGSKNIQYF. The CDR3 nucleotides read TGTGCCAGCACCCCCCGGGCGGGGAGCAAAAACATTCAGTACTTC.